These 32 T cell receptor beta chains were all obtained from the same sample, sequenced in a study of blood T cell repertoires in COVID-19. Only in-frame clones appear in the TCRdb table, and some are missing; sequencing was by immunoSEQ multiplex PCR. The sample comprises approximately 68,000 clones, more than 60% of which are singletons, and approximately 9.3% rests with the top ten. The sample consisted of peripheral blood. Source of these receptors: a woman in her fifties or sixties with acute or convalescent COVID-19.

The count of this clone is one. The V gene is TRBV2, the J gene TRBJ2-5; D is perhaps TRBD2 (5 bases). The germline CDR1 and CDR2 sequences are SNHLY and FYNNEI. The CDR3 loop spans 13 amino acids. Trimming removed 5 bases at V and 1 base at J, with 8 bases between. CDR3: CASSSAGQETQYF. CDR3 DNA: TGTGCCAGCAGTTCGGCGGGCCAAGAGACCCAGTACTTC.

The gene calls are TRBV3-1 (or the pseudogene TRBV3-2) and TRBJ1-1; weak D call: TRBD1 (5 bases). Trimming shortened V by 9 bases and J by 0 bases, and 17 bases separated the two germline ends. The CDR3 covers 15 residues. Per the germline V gene, CDR1 is LGHDT and CDR2 is YNNKEL (reference sequence). This chain's CDR3 is CARRSKWDLNTEAFF. Written as DNA, the CDR3 is TGTGCCAGAAGGTCCAAATGGGACTTGAACACTGAAGCTTTCTTT.

This sequence joins TRBV18 and TRBJ2-3, with unresolved D. Trimming cost V 0 bases and J 4 bases, with 5 bases left between them. There are 13 residues in the CDR3. CDR1 is KGHSH and CDR2 is LQKENI in the germline V gene. The CDR3 loop reads CASSPPSSDTQYF. The DNA for the CDR3 is TGTGCCAGCTCACCACCGAGTTCAGATACGCAGTATTTT. Variable domain in full (rest from reference TRBV18 and TRBJ2-3): NAGVMQNPRHLVRRRGQEARLRCSPMKGHSHVYWYRQLPEEGLKFMVYLQKENIIDESGMPKERFSAEFPKEGPSILRIQQVVRGDSAAYFCASSPPSSDTQYFGPGTRLTVL.

This clone was detected only a few times. CDR3 amino acids: CASSLGGGLAARGELFF. DNA for the CDR3: TGTGCCAGCAGCTTAGGAGGAGGTCTAGCAGCGCGCGGGGAGCTGTTTTTT. The rearrangement joins TRBV7-9 to TRBJ2-2; D perhaps matches TRBD2 (5 bases). V was shortened by 1 base and J by 7 bases, with 19 bases between the two germline ends. Looked up from germline, CDR1 is SEHNR and CDR2 is FQNEAQ (reference sequence). The CDR3 runs to 17 residues.

CDR3 protein: CASSPLGGNEQYF. For the CDR3, the DNA is TGTGCCAGCAGCCCCCTAGGGGGCAACGAGCAGTACTTC. V and J are TRBV7-2 and TRBJ2-7; 7 positions match TRBD1. This CDR3 is built from 13 residues. V shed 5 bases and J 5 bases; nucleotides not matched to a gene: 6. CDR1 and CDR2 from the germline V gene are SGHTA and FQGNSA.

This clone showed up just once. The chain combines TRBV4-1 with TRBJ1-6; no firm D call. Germline CDR1 reads MGHRA; CDR2 reads YSYEKL. This CDR3 has 15 residues. The V end lost 0 bases, the J end lost 4 bases, and 7 bases lay between the germline ends. The CDR3 reads CASSQEQQYNSPLHF. The CDR3 region has the DNA TGCGCCAGCAGCCAAGAACAGCAATATAATTCACCCCTCCACTTT.

This clone was seen repeatedly, ten times or more. The chain is built from TRBV5-1 and TRBJ2-3; 8 bases are shared with TRBD1. V lost 4 bases, J lost 5 bases, and 9 bases stayed unmatched. Per the germline V gene, CDR1 is SGHRS and CDR2 is YFSETQ. The CDR3 is 15 residues long. CDR3 sequence reads: CASSPTGVGIDTQYF. The CDR3 DNA is TGCGCCAGCAGCCCGACAGGGGTTGGGATAGATACGCAGTATTTT.

The chain has TRBV14 and TRBJ1-6, with a possible D match to TRBD1 (5 bases). This CDR3 has 15 amino acids. Germline loops: CDR1 SGHDN, CDR2 FVKESK. Trimming stripped 1 base from V and 6 bases from J, with 10 bases between. CDR3 residues: CASSQVGQSNSPLHF. DNA for the CDR3: TGTGCCAGCAGCCAAGTGGGGCAGAGTAATTCACCCCTCCACTTT.

The chain links TRBV2 to TRBJ1-2; 8 bases fit TRBD1. In germline, CDR1 is SNHLY, CDR2 FYNNEI. The CDR3 runs 13 residues. Losses at the gene ends were 6 bases for V and 6 bases for J; bases not matched to a gene: 6. CDR3 DNA sequence: TGTGCCAGCAGGAAGAAGACAGGGGATGGCTACACCTTC. It encodes CASRKKTGDGYTF.

CDR3 protein: CASSTAGNYGYTF. For the CDR3, the DNA is TGTGCCAGCAGTACCGCAGGGAACTATGGCTACACCTTC. The J gene is TRBJ1-2, the V gene TRBV2, with a possible D match to TRBD1 (5 bases). Germline CDR1 and CDR2: SNHLY and FYNNEI. This CDR3 is 13 amino acids long. V lost 5 bases to trimming and J lost 2 bases, with 9 bases between them.

This chain connects TRBV27 to TRBJ1-4, with TRBD1 matching 7 bases. This CDR3 is built from 15 residues. With V trimmed by 2 bases and J by 6 bases, 6 bases remained unmatched. Germline values: CDR1 MNHEY, CDR2 SMNVEV (reference sequence). The chain's CDR3 is CASSLSPGGDEKLFF. The CDR3 DNA reads TGTGCCAGCAGTTTAAGCCCAGGGGGTGATGAAAAACTGTTTTTT.

This chain links TRBV14 with TRBJ1-2; D not certain. Trimming removed 1 base from V and 4 bases from J, with 4 bases in between. From germline, CDR1 is SGHDN and CDR2 FVKESK. The CDR3 is 12 amino acids. In DNA, the CDR3 is TGTGCCAGCAGCCAAGTCGGCTATGGCTACACCTTC. Translating gives CASSQVGYGYTF.

This clone has only one observation. CDR3 sequence (DNA): TGCAGCGTTGTCGCCTTAACTAGCACAGATACGCAGTATTTT. Encoded protein: CSVVALTSTDTQYF. The rearrangement links TRBV29-1 to TRBJ2-3; no definite D call. This CDR3 has 14 residues. Germline values: CDR1 SQVTM, CDR2 ANQGSEA. With 4 bases removed from V and 0 bases from J, the gap between germline ends came to 11 bases.

The CDR3 DNA reads as TGTGCCAGCAGCCAAGACCCCCTCGGTAGGACAGCTAATTCACCCCTCCACTTT. Translated: CASSQDPLGRTANSPLHF. This sequence joins TRBV4-2 and TRBJ1-6, with D perhaps matching TRBD1 (6 bases). V lost 0 bases and J lost 6, with 18 bases in between. This CDR3 spans 18 amino acids. Germline-derived CDR1 and CDR2 are LGHNA and YNFKEQ.

This clone was seen a few times. V gene TRBV19 combines with J gene TRBJ1-5; D uncertain. CDR1 and CDR2 from the germline V gene are LNHDA and SQIVND (reference sequence). This CDR3 has 15 amino acids. Trimming removed 9 bases from V and 0 bases from J, with 15 bases in between. CDR3 loop: CASNSPLRSNQPQHF. In DNA form, the CDR3 reads TGTGCCAGCAACAGTCCTCTCCGTAGCAATCAGCCCCAGCATTTT.

The V gene is TRBV25-1, the J gene TRBJ2-3, with TRBD2 identical over 9 bases. V lost 3 bases, J lost 3 bases, and 7 bases stayed unmatched. Germline V lookup: CDR1 MGHDK, CDR2 SYGVNS. The CDR3 sequence is 16 residues long. In nucleotides, the CDR3 is TGTGCCAGCAGTGAGGCCGCGGGGGGGCCTACAGATACGCAGTATTTT. As protein: CASSEAAGGPTDTQYF.

This chain connects TRBV2 to TRBJ1-5; D might be TRBD1 (5 bases). Germline lookup yields CDR1 SNHLY and CDR2 FYNNEI. The V end lost 2 bases, the J end lost 0 bases, and 14 bases lay between the germline ends. The CDR3 is 17 amino acids. The CDR3 DNA sequence: TGTGCCAGCAGTGAAAGACAGAGTCTTTATAGCAATCAGCCCCAGCATTTT. This gives the protein CASSERQSLYSNQPQHF.

The J gene is TRBJ1-2, the V gene TRBV30; 10 positions agree with TRBD1. V was pared by 1 base and J by 7 bases, with 3 bases of the junction left unmatched. CDR1 is GTSNPN, CDR2 SVGIG, per germline (reference sequence). CDR3 length: 13 residues. CDR3 loop: CAWSGGTGAGYTF. CDR3 nucleotides: TGTGCCTGGAGTGGCGGGACAGGGGCTGGCTACACCTTC.

This rearrangement joins TRBV7-8 to TRBJ2-7; 9 bases fit TRBD2. V shed 4 bases, J shed 6 bases, and the junction held 10 bases outside the gene matches. The CDR3 runs 15 residues. Per the germline V gene, CDR1 is SGHVS and CDR2 is FQNEAQ. Here the CDR3 reads CASSSSLAGYFEQYF. The DNA of the CDR3 is TGTGCCAGCAGCTCCTCTCTAGCGGGGTATTTCGAGCAGTACTTC.

The rearrangement links TRBV6-1 to TRBJ1-4; D not certain. Germline-derived CDR1 and CDR2 are MNHNS and SASEGT. The CDR3 consists of 14 residues. V lost 2 bases to trimming and J lost 8 bases, with 12 bases between them. The CDR3 sequence is CASSETPRREKLFF. The CDR3 coding sequence is TGTGCCAGCAGTGAAACCCCCAGGAGGGAAAAACTGTTTTTT.

This CDR3 reads CASSISPSGQPQHF. CDR3 bases: TGTGCCAGTAGTATCTCCCCGAGCGGTCAGCCCCAGCATTTT. This chain links TRBV19 with TRBJ1-5; no clear D. Trimming removed 3 bases at V and 6 bases at J, with 12 bases between. Germline V lookup: CDR1 LNHDA, CDR2 SQIVND (reference sequence). There are 14 residues in the CDR3.

The rearrangement joins TRBV19 to TRBJ1-6; a possible D gene is TRBD1 (6 bases). The CDR3 totals 16 residues. CDR1 and CDR2 (germline): LNHDA, SQIVND (reference sequence). V was cut by 5 bases and J by 7 bases, with 18 bases left in between. The CDR3 is CASSSTGYASNSPLHF. The CDR3 nucleotides read TGTGCCAGTAGTTCGACAGGATACGCTTCGAATTCACCCCTCCACTTT.

V gene TRBV11-2 combines with J gene TRBJ2-1, with 7 positions matching TRBD2. The CDR3 loop spans 16 amino acids. The V and J ends lost 4 bases and 5 bases, in that order; junction bases with no gene match: 11. Per the germline V gene, CDR1 is SGHAT and CDR2 is FQNNGV. The CDR3 loop is CASSSISSGVNNEQFF. Here the CDR3 DNA reads TGTGCCAGCAGCTCCATTAGCAGCGGGGTTAACAATGAGCAGTTCTTC.

The chain couples TRBV27 to TRBJ1-2; 8 bases align to TRBD1. Per the germline V gene, CDR1 is MNHEY and CDR2 is SMNVEV (reference sequence). Unmatched junction bases numbered 9, after V lost 6 bases and J lost 6 bases. The CDR3 has 14 residues. The CDR3 DNA is TGTGCCAGCAGCCGTGCGACAGGGGTCCATGGCTACACCTTC. Protein product: CASSRATGVHGYTF.

CDR3 loop: CASMGGNYEQYF. CDR3 coding DNA: TGTGCCAGCATGGGAGGGAACTACGAGCAGTACTTC. The chain carries TRBV7-2 and TRBJ2-7; 7 nucleotides agree with TRBD2. CDR1 and CDR2 (germline): SGHTA, FQGNSA. Germline trimming cut 7 bases from V and 3 bases from J; bases unmatched to any gene: 3. This CDR3 contains 12 residues.

The DNA of the CDR3 is TGTGCCAGCAGTGACAGACAGGGGTTCGCTGAAGCTTTCTTT. Its translation: CASSDRQGFAEAFF. J is TRBJ1-1 and V is TRBV6-1; 8 bases are a match to TRBD1. In germline, CDR1 is MNHNS, CDR2 SASEGT. The V segment lost 3 bases and the J segment 6 bases; nucleotides outside the gene matches: 6. The CDR3 is 14 residues long.

V usage is TRBV7-9 and J usage is TRBJ2-1; 8 nucleotides line up with TRBD2. V gave up 6 bases and J gave up 5 bases; unmatched junction bases: 9. The CDR3 has 15 amino acids. Germline V gives CDR1 SEHNR, CDR2 FQNEAQ (reference sequence). The CDR3 sequence is CASRFVGGVNNEQFF. The CDR3 nucleotides are TGTGCCAGCAGATTTGTCGGGGGGGTAAACAATGAGCAGTTCTTC. Full variable domain (missing parts from reference TRBV7-9 and TRBJ2-1): DTGVSQNPRHKITKRGQNVTFRCDPISEHNRLYWYRQTLGQGPEFLTYFQNEAQLEKSRLLSDRFSAERPKGSFSTLEIQRTEQGDSAMYLCASRFVGGVNNEQFFGPGTRLTVL.

The chain carries TRBV12-3 or TRBV12-4 and TRBJ1-1; D gene unclear. V lost 2 bases, J lost 1 base, and 5 bases lay in between. This CDR3 contains 13 residues. CDR3 bases: TGTGCCAGCAGTTTAAACTCGAACACTGAAGCTTTCTTT. It translates to CASSLNSNTEAFF.

This clone was seen a single time. The chain joins TRBV11-2 to TRBJ2-1; TRBD2 aligns across 7 bases. Per the germline V gene, CDR1 is SGHAT and CDR2 is FQNNGV. The CDR3 extends over 15 amino acids. Losses at the gene ends were 1 base for V and 8 bases for J; bases not matched to a gene: 8. The CDR3 region has the DNA TGTGCCAGCAGCTTAGGGGGGAGGGCCGGCGATGAGCAGTTCTTC. Translation gives CASSLGGRAGDEQFF.

This clone was picked up many times. The chain is built from TRBV6-4 and TRBJ2-2; D is perhaps TRBD2 (6 bases). V was trimmed by 4 bases and J by 2 bases, leaving 14 bases between them. Germline V gene data show CDR1 as MRHNA and CDR2 as SNTAGT. This CDR3 is built from 16 residues. DNA for the CDR3: TGTGCCAGCAGTGCAGAAGCGGGCGATAACACCGGGGAGCTGTTTTTT. This translates into CASSAEAGDNTGELFF.

The chain carries TRBV19 and TRBJ2-5, with 8 nucleotides matching TRBD2. The germline gives CDR1 LNHDA, CDR2 SQIVND (reference sequence). Trimming cost V 5 bases and J 0 bases; bases outside gene matches: 5. There are 15 residues in the CDR3. CDR3 in DNA: TGTGCCAGTAGTCGGGGGGGTCTAAACCAAGAGACCCAGTACTTC. Translated, it gives CASSRGGLNQETQYF.

The rearrangement joins TRBV11-2 to TRBJ2-1; 8 nucleotides align to TRBD2. The CDR3 sequence is 16 residues long. Trimming removed 3 bases from V and 9 bases from J; junction bases left unmatched: 13. Per the germline V gene, CDR1 is SGHAT and CDR2 is FQNNGV. This CDR3 reads CASSFSAGGSVSEQFF. CDR3 DNA sequence: TGTGCCAGCAGCTTTAGTGCGGGGGGATCAGTTTCTGAGCAGTTCTTC.